This T cell receptor (beta chain) was identified during a study of technical replicates of blood from a handful of donors (dated by TCRdb to 2015 to 2018). Libraries were prepared through the immunoSEQ multiplex PCR assay. Imported from immuneACCESS, the table was reduced by TCRdb to in-frame sequences with V and J called. These copies leave out some clones; in studies compared against another copy, an unresolved V gene accounts for under half, and the cause of the remainder is not known. The sample profile shows about 82,000 clones; 91% of them were found once. The ten largest clones capture about 0.39% of the sample. V is pared back by 5 bases and J by 3 bases, with 23 bases lying between the germline termini. As encoded in the germline V gene (reference sequence), CDR1 is LNHNV while CDR2 is YYDKDF. The CDR3, from cysteine to phenylalanine, totals 18 residues. This entry keeps only the CDR3 DNA: 54 bases, framed from base 1.

Concerning this clone itself: Its antigen is not yet known. Base qualities are not recorded, but no much larger clone differs from it by a single base.

The chain is encoded by TRBV15 joined to TRBJ1-3; TRBD1 is a weak D gene call, 5 bases matching. The source of this sequence is a human donor in good health. Material for sequencing was T cells isolated from PBMCs. The CDR3 loop reads CATSSHLVPRVGGNTIYF. The DNA sequence is given as TGTGCCACCAGCTCACACCTCGTCCCCAGGGTCGGTGGAAACACCATATATTTT.